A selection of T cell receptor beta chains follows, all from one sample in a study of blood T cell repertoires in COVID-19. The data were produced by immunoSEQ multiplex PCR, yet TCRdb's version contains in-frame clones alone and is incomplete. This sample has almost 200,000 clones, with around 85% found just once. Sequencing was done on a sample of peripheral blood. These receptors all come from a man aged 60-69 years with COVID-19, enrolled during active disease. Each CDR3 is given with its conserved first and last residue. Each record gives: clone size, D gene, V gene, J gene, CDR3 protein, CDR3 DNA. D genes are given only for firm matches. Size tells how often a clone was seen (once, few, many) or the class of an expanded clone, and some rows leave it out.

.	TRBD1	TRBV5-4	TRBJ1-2	CASSPGQGAPGGYTF	TGTGCCAGCAGCCCTGGACAGGGGGCGCCGGGTGGCTACACCTTC
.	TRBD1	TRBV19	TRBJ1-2	CASRVPGQGNYGYTF	TGTGCCAGTAGGGTACCGGGACAGGGAAACTATGGCTACACCTTC
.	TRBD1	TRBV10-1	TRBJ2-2	CASRTGKNTGELFF	TGCGCCAGCAGGACAGGGAAGAACACCGGGGAGCTGTTTTTT
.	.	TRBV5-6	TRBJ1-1	CASSLGQKNTEAFF	TGTGCCAGCAGCTTGGGACAGAAGAACACTGAAGCTTTCTTT
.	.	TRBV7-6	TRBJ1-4	CASSRRAREKLFF	TGTGCCAGCAGCCGGAGGGCTCGAGAAAAACTGTTTTTT
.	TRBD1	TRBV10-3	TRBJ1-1	CAISNRLGQGTEAFF	TGTGCCATCAGCAACAGATTAGGACAGGGTACTGAAGCTTTCTTT
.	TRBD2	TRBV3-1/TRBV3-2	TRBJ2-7	CASSQDRGRAIEQYF	TGTGCCAGCAGCCAAGATCGCGGGAGGGCCATCGAGCAGTACTTC
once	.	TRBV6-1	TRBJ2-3	CASSARGLTSTDTQYF	TGTGCCAGCAGTGCCCGAGGACTCACTAGCACAGATACGCAGTATTTT
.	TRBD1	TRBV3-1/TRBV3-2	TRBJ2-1	CASSRDSEQFF	TGTGCCAGCAGCCGGGACAGTGAGCAGTTCTTC
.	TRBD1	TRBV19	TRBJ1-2	CASSIRTGTNYGYTF	TGTGCCAGTAGTATCAGGACAGGGACTAACTATGGCTACACCTTC
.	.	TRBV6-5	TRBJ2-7	CASSYSNRALEQYF	TGTGCCAGCAGTTACTCAAACAGGGCCCTCGAGCAGTACTTC
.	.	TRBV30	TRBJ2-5	CAWSVSEETQYF	TGTGCCTGGAGTGTTAGCGAAGAGACCCAGTACTTC
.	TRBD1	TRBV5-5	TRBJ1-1	CASSFRTGNTEAFF	TGTGCCAGCAGCTTTAGGACAGGTAACACTGAAGCTTTCTTT
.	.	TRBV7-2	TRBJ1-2	CASSLARRGGEGYTF	TGTGCCAGCAGCTTAGCGCGGAGAGGGGGGGAAGGCTACACCTTC
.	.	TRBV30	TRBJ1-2	CAWSIHRQLDGYTF	TGTGCCTGGAGTATCCATAGACAGTTGGATGGCTACACCTTC
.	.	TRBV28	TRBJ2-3	CASSESLRVGTQYF	TGTGCCAGCAGTGAATCACTCAGGGTGGGTACGCAGTATTTT
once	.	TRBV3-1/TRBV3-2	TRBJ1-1	CASSQNPGDTEAFF	TGTGCCAGCAGCCAGAACCCCGGTGACACTGAAGCTTTCTTT
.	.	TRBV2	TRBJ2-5	CASSDSIITPGTQYF	TGTGCCAGCAGTGATAGCATAATCACACCCGGGACCCAGTACTTC
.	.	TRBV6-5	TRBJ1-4	CASSRGQPNEKLFF	TGTGCCAGCAGTCGAGGACAACCTAATGAAAAACTGTTTTTT
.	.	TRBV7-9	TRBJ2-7	CASSGAGMNEQYF	TGTGCCAGCAGCGGAGCAGGGATGAACGAGCAGTACTTC
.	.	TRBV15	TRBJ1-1	CATSRAQGEAFF	TGTGCCACCAGCAGAGCCCAGGGTGAAGCTTTCTTT
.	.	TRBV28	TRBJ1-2	CASRDGRVLYGYTF	TGTGCCAGCAGGGACGGGAGAGTACTCTATGGCTACACCTTC
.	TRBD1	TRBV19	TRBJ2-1	CASIDRGGRNEQFF	TGTGCCAGTATAGACAGGGGGGGTCGCAATGAGCAGTTCTTC
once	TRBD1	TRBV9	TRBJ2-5	CASTVGQGAGETQYF	TGTGCCAGCACCGTGGGCCAGGGGGCGGGGGAGACCCAGTACTTC
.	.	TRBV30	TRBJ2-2	CAWGQGLGWAGELFF	TGTGCCTGGGGACAGGGACTAGGGTGGGCCGGGGAGCTGTTTTTT
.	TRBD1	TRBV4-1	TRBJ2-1	CASSQGQGARNEQFF	TGCGCCAGCAGCCAAGGACAGGGGGCGCGAAATGAGCAGTTCTTC
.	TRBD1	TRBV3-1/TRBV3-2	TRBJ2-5	CASSRNRGETQYF	TGTGCCAGCAGCAGAAACAGGGGAGAGACCCAGTACTTC
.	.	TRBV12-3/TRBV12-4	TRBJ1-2	CASSFSRGYGYTF	TGTGCCAGCAGTTTCAGCAGGGGCTATGGCTACACCTTC